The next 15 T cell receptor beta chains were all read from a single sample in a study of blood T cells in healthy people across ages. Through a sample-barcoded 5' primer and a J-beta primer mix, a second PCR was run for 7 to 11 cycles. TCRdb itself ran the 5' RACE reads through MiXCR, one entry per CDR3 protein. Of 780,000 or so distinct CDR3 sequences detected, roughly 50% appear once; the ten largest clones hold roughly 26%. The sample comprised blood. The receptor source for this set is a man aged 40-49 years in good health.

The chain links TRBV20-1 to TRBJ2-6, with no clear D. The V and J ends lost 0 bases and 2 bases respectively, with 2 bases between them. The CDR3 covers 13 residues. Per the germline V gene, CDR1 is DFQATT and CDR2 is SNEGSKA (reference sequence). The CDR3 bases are TGCAGTGCTAGAGATACTGGGGCCAACGTCCTGACTTTC. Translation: CSARDTGANVLTF.

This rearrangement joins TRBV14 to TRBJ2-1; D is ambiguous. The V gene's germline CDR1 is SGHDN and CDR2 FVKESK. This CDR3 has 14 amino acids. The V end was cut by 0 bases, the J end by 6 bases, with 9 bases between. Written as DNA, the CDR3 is TGTGCCAGCAGCCAAGAGTATGGTAGCAATGAGCAGTTCTTC. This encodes CASSQEYGSNEQFF.

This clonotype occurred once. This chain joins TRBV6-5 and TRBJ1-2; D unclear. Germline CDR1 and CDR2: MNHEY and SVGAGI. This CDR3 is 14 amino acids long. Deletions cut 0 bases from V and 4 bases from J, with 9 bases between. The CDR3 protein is CASSYSAAPYGYTF. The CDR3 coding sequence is TGTGCCAGCAGTTACTCGGCCGCCCCCTATGGCTACACCTTC.

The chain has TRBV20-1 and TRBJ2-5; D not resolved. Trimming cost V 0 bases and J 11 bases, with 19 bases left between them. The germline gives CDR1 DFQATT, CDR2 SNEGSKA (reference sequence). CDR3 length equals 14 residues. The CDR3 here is CSARDPGKIMEQYF. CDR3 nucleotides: TGCAGTGCTAGAGATCCCGGCAAAATTATGGAGCAGTACTTC.

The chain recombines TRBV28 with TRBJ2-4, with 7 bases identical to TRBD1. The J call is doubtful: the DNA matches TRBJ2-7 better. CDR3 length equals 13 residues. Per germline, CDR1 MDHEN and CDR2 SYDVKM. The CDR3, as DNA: TGTGCCAGCAGCCGAAACAGGGGCTACGAGCAGTACTTC. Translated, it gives CASSRNRGYEQYF.

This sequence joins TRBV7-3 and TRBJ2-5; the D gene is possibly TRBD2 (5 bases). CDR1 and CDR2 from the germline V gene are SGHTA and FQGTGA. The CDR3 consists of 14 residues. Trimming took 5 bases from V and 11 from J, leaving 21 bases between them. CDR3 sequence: CASSASGSTNEQYF. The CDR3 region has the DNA TGTGCCAGCAGCGCTTCGGGATCTACGAATGAGCAGTACTTC.

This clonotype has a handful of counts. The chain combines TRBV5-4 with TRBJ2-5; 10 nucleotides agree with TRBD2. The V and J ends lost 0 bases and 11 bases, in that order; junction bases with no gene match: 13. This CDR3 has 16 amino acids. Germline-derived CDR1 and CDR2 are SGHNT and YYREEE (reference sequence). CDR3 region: CASSLGTSGRYNEQYF. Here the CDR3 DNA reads TGTGCCAGCAGCTTGGGGACTAGCGGACGCTACAATGAGCAGTACTTC. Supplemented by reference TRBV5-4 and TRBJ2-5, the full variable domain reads ETGVTQSPTHLIKTRGQQVTLRCSSQSGHNTVSWYQQALGQGPQFIFQYYREEENGRGNFPPRFSGLQFPNYSSELNVNALELDDSALYLCASSLGTSGRYNEQYFGPGTRLLVL.

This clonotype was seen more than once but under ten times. CDR3 sequence reads: CASGPGVRMNTEAFF. CDR3 sequence (DNA): TGTGCCAGCGGCCCAGGGGTCCGTATGAACACTGAAGCTTTCTTT. V is TRBV9 and J is TRBJ1-1; D may be TRBD1 (6 bases). This CDR3 spans 15 amino acids. Trimming stripped 7 bases from V and 0 bases from J, with 16 bases between. CDR1 SGDLS and CDR2 YYNGEE come from the germline V gene.

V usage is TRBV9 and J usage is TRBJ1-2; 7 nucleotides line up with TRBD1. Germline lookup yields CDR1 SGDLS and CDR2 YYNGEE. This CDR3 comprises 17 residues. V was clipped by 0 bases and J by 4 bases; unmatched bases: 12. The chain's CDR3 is CASSVAEGDSPSYGYTF. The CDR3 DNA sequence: TGTGCCAGCAGCGTAGCGGAGGGGGACAGTCCGTCCTATGGCTACACCTTC.

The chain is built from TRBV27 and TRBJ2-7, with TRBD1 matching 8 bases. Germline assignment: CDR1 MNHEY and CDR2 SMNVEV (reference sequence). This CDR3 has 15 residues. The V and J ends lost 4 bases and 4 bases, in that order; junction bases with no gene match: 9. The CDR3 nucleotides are TGTGCCAGCAGTTCGCGGGACAGGCGCTTATACGAGCAGTACTTC. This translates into CASSSRDRRLYEQYF.

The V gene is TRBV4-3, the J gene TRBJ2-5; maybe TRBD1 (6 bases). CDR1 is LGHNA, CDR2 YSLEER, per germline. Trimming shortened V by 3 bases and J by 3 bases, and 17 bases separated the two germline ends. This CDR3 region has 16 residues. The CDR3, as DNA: TGCGCCAGCAGCCAGGATATCAGGGGTATGGAAGAGACCCAGTACTTC. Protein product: CASSQDIRGMEETQYF.

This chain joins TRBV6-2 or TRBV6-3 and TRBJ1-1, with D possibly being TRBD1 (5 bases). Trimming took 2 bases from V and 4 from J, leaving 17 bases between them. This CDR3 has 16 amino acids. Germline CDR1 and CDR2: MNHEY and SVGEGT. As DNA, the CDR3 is TGTGCCAGCAGTTACACCCCTACAGGTATGGCCACTGAAGCTTTCTTT. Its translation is CASSYTPTGMATEAFF.

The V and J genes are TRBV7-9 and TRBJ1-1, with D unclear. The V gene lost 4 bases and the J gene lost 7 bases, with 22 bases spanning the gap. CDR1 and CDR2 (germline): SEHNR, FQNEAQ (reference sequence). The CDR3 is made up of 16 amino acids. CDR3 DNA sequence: TGTGCCAGCAGCTCGCGGGGAGGGCCCCAGATTGATGAAGCTTTCTTT. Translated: CASSSRGGPQIDEAFF.

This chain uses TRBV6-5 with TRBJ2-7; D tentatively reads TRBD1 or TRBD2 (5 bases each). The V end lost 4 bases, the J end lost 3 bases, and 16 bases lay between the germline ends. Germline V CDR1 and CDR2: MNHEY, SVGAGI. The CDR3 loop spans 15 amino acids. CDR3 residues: CASSFSRTGRYEQYF. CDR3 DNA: TGTGCCAGCAGTTTTTCCCGGACGGGGCGCTACGAGCAGTACTTC.

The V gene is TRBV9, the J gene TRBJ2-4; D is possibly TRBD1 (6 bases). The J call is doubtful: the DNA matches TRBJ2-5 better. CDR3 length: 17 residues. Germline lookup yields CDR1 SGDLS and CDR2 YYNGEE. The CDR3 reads CASSVGSRQVHEETQYF. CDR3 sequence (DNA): TGTGCCAGCAGCGTAGGCTCAAGACAGGTCCACGAAGAGACCCAGTACTTC.